The 24 T cell receptor beta chains reported below all come from one sample, sequenced in a study of graft-versus-host responses after intestinal transplantation. Using immunoSEQ multiplex PCR, the repertoire was profiled, and TCRdb retains in-frame clones only, with some absent. This table holds 86,000 or so clones, approximately 90% found once. Which antigens these TCRs recognize remains unknown. The sample here was unstimulated CD8+ T cells sorted from spleen or lymph node cells, taken before intestinal transplant. All receptors derive from a human donor who received an intestinal transplant.

This clone was observed a single time. The V call is TRBV19, the J call TRBJ2-1, with D possibly being TRBD2 (5 bases). V shed 5 bases and J shed 0 bases, with 20 bases lying between them. CDR1 and CDR2 (germline): LNHDA, SQIVND (reference sequence). The CDR3 is made up of 18 amino acids. This CDR3 reads CASSFGSWGVGSYNEQFF. CDR3 DNA: TGTGCCAGTAGTTTCGGGTCCTGGGGAGTAGGCTCCTACAATGAGCAGTTCTTC.

CDR3: CASSSITSTFRGRDQPQHF. CDR3 coding DNA: TGTGCCAGCAGCTCTATAACCAGTACGTTCAGGGGGCGAGATCAGCCCCAGCATTTT. The chain combines TRBV7-9 with TRBJ1-5, with 8 bases lining up with TRBD1. V gave up 4 bases and J gave up 5 bases; unmatched junction bases: 19. The CDR3 extends over 19 amino acids. Germline CDR1 is SEHNR and CDR2 is FQNEAQ (reference sequence).

The rearrangement uses TRBV10-1 and TRBJ2-1, with 7 bases fitting TRBD1. The V segment lost 6 bases and the J segment 2 bases; nucleotides outside the gene matches: 10. The CDR3 has 16 amino acids. Germline values: CDR1 WNHNN, CDR2 SYGVQD (reference sequence). The CDR3 protein is CASRDSGTAPYNEQFF. CDR3 nucleotides: TGCGCCAGCAGGGACTCCGGGACAGCCCCCTACAATGAGCAGTTCTTC.

The V and J genes are TRBV27 and TRBJ2-7; 11 bases agree with TRBD1. In germline, CDR1 is MNHEY, CDR2 SMNVEV (reference sequence). Trimming at V came to 1 base and at J to 6 bases, leaving 5 bases not matched to a gene. This CDR3 region has 15 residues. The CDR3 spells CASSLWTGGRSEQYF. The CDR3 DNA reads TGTGCCAGCAGTTTATGGACAGGGGGCCGCTCCGAGCAGTACTTC.

In its sample, this clone was seen a few times. This rearrangement joins TRBV6-1 to TRBJ1-1; the D is unclear. V was pared by 1 base and J by 6 bases, with 9 bases between. The germline CDR1 and CDR2 sequences are MNHNS and SASEGT. The CDR3 is 13 amino acids. The CDR3 DNA is TGTGCCAGCAGTGAAGTGGCGGGAGCTGAAGCTTTCTTT. Its protein is CASSEVAGAEAFF.

The J gene is TRBJ2-2, the V gene TRBV6-1, with D unresolved. The CDR3 has 11 residues. Germline V gene sequence: CDR1 MNHNS, CDR2 SASEGT. With 8 bases removed from V and 7 bases from J, the gap between germline ends came to 8 bases. CDR3 protein: CASLGDGELFF. The CDR3 DNA sequence: TGTGCCAGCCTAGGTGACGGGGAGCTGTTTTTT.

This clone was seen only a few times. The V gene is TRBV6-5, the J gene TRBJ2-6; D unresolved. This CDR3 region has 15 residues. In germline, CDR1 is MNHEY, CDR2 SVGAGI. Trimming took off 5 bases at V and 0 bases at J, with 8 bases between the two ends. CDR3 amino acids: CASSAHSSGANVLTF. The CDR3 nucleotides are TGTGCCAGCAGTGCTCACAGCTCTGGGGCCAACGTCCTGACTTTC.

The chain recombines TRBV7-9 with TRBJ2-1, with 7 bases aligning to TRBD2. Germline V gene sequence: CDR1 SEHNR, CDR2 FQNEAQ (reference sequence). The CDR3 is made up of 14 amino acids. J was trimmed by 9 bases and V by 1 base; bases with no gene match: 6. CDR3 nucleotide sequence: TGTGCCAGCAGCTTAGATCCGGGAGGAGGTGAGCAGTTCTTC. This codes for CASSLDPGGGEQFF.

The J gene is TRBJ2-4, the V gene TRBV10-2, with 15 bases identical to TRBD2. CDR3 length equals 17 residues. Germline CDR1 reads WSHSY; CDR2 reads SAAADI. Losses at the gene ends were 4 bases for V and 4 bases for J; bases not matched to a gene: 5. The CDR3 loop is CASSVSGTSGGKNIQYF. CDR3 in DNA: TGCGCCAGCAGTGTCTCCGGGACTAGCGGGGGGAAAAACATTCAGTACTTC.

This chain connects TRBV4-1 to TRBJ2-3; 8 bases map to TRBD2. The CDR3 contains 16 residues. V shed 4 bases and J 0 bases; nucleotides not matched to a gene: 6. Germline V gene data show CDR1 as MGHRA and CDR2 as YSYEKL. DNA for the CDR3: TGCGCCAGCAGCCCGCGAGCGGGAGCCAGCACAGATACGCAGTATTTT. Translating gives CASSPRAGASTDTQYF.

The table lists this clone with a few counts. The rearrangement joins TRBV5-1 to TRBJ2-7, with 13 bases lining up with TRBD2. The CDR3 covers 17 residues. J was trimmed by 3 bases and V by 0 bases; bases with no gene match: 6. Germline V gives CDR1 SGHRS, CDR2 YFSETQ. CDR3 nucleotide sequence: TGCGCCAGCAGCTTGGGGCTGGGACTAGCGGGACGCTACGAGCAGTACTTC. Protein: CASSLGLGLAGRYEQYF.

The chain recombines TRBV29-1 with TRBJ2-3; D is undetermined. Deletions cut 7 bases from V and 4 bases from J, with 9 bases between. This CDR3 region has 11 residues. The germline CDR1 and CDR2 sequences are SQVTM and ANQGSEA. CDR3 region: CSAAGADTQYF. The CDR3 DNA sequence: TGCAGCGCCGCCGGAGCAGATACGCAGTATTTT.

This clone was seen just once. The V call is TRBV4-1, the J call TRBJ2-4, with 9 bases that match TRBD2. Germline V gene data show CDR1 as MGHRA and CDR2 as YSYEKL. The V segment lost 0 bases and the J segment 0 bases; nucleotides outside the gene matches: 12. CDR3 length equals 20 residues. The CDR3 here is CASSQDPVGLANIAKNIQYF. CDR3 bases: TGCGCCAGCAGCCAAGATCCCGTTGGACTAGCGAACATAGCCAAAAACATTCAGTACTTC.

This chain connects TRBV6-4 to TRBJ2-3, with D hard to call. Trimming cost V 6 bases and J 2 bases, with 12 bases left between them. The CDR3 contains 14 residues. In germline, CDR1 is MRHNA, CDR2 SNTAGT. The CDR3 is CASSDDGPTDTQYF. In DNA, the CDR3 is TGTGCCAGCAGCGACGACGGGCCCACAGATACGCAGTATTTT.

CDR3 loop: CASTAGSGGFTDTQYF. The CDR3 DNA follows: TGTGCCAGCACCGCGGGTAGCGGGGGTTTCACAGATACGCAGTATTTT. The genes are TRBV2 and TRBJ2-3; 9 bases fit TRBD2. Trimming cost V 7 bases and J 2 bases; bases outside gene matches: 10. The CDR3 length is 16 residues. Per the germline V gene, CDR1 is SNHLY and CDR2 is FYNNEI.

This clone turned up a few times. The chain recombines TRBV10-2 with TRBJ2-7, with 10 bases lining up with TRBD2. CDR1 WSHSY and CDR2 SAAADI come from the germline V gene. The CDR3 contains 14 residues. Losses at the gene ends were 8 bases for V and 4 bases for J; bases not matched to a gene: 8. CDR3 bases: TGCGCCAGCGGGACGGTAGCGGGAGGTTACGAGCAGTACTTC. Its protein is CASGTVAGGYEQYF.

The chain combines TRBV7-3 with TRBJ2-3; TRBD2 matches 8 bases. V shed 1 base and J 6 bases; nucleotides not matched to a gene: 9. This CDR3 comprises 16 residues. Germline V lookup: CDR1 SGHTA, CDR2 FQGTGA. This CDR3 is CASSLNLAGGQDTQYF. CDR3 coding DNA: TGTGCCAGCAGCTTAAACTTGGCGGGGGGCCAGGATACGCAGTATTTT.

This chain joins TRBV4-1 and TRBJ1-4, with 7 positions matching TRBD1. Germline V gives CDR1 MGHRA, CDR2 YSYEKL. This CDR3 comprises 13 residues. After removal of 11 bases from V and 5 bases from J, the junction contained 8 bases not matched to a gene. The CDR3 region has the DNA TGCGCCTCGCAGGACAGGCTCAATGAAAAACTGTTTTTT. Encoded protein: CASQDRLNEKLFF.

The chain is built from TRBV30 and TRBJ1-1; D uncertain. The CDR3 is 13 residues long. V lost 4 bases to trimming and J lost 0 bases, with 9 bases between them. Looked up from germline, CDR1 is GTSNPN and CDR2 is SVGIG (reference sequence). The CDR3 here is CAWTVTLNTEAFF. CDR3 nucleotide sequence: TGTGCCTGGACCGTTACGCTGAACACTGAAGCTTTCTTT.

The V gene is TRBV5-1, the J gene TRBJ1-1, with a tentative D call TRBD1 (5 bases). Germline CDR1 is SGHRS and CDR2 is YFSETQ. Between the trimmed V and J ends, which lost 4 bases and 0 bases, there was a span of 13 bases. The CDR3 has 15 amino acids. CDR3 residues: CASSLMEGMNTEAFF. In nucleotides, the CDR3 is TGCGCCAGCAGCCTGATGGAGGGGATGAACACTGAAGCTTTCTTT.

The chain links TRBV7-9 to TRBJ2-4; 7 bases are shared with TRBD1. V shed 1 base and J 0 bases; nucleotides not matched to a gene: 9. In germline, CDR1 is SEHNR, CDR2 FQNEAQ (reference sequence). The CDR3 runs 18 residues. CDR3 in amino acids: CASSLGTGQIVAKNIQYF. The CDR3 DNA reads as TGTGCCAGCAGCTTAGGGACGGGACAGATCGTAGCCAAAAACATTCAGTACTTC.

This clone appeared a few times. The chain joins TRBV19 to TRBJ2-7; D gene uncertain. CDR3 size: 12 residues. Germline CDR1 LNHDA, CDR2 SQIVND (reference sequence). Trimming shortened V by 5 bases and J by 7 bases, and 12 bases separated the two germline ends. CDR3 sequence reads: CASSPQGWEQYF. The CDR3 region has the DNA TGTGCCAGTAGTCCCCAAGGCTGGGAGCAGTACTTC.

The chain carries TRBV5-1 and TRBJ1-3, with D possibly being TRBD1 (6 bases). Trimming pared 3 bases from V and 0 bases from J, leaving 22 bases between. Germline V gives CDR1 SGHRS, CDR2 YFSETQ. CDR3 length equals 19 residues. CDR3 amino acids: CASSWTVTGHRNSGNTIYF. CDR3 DNA: TGCGCCAGCAGCTGGACTGTAACGGGACACCGAAACTCTGGAAACACCATATATTTT. The full variable domain, rest sourced from reference TRBV5-1 and TRBJ1-3, is KAGVTQTPRYLIKTRGQQVTLSCSPISGHRSVSWYQQTPGQGLQFLFEYFSETQRNKGNFPGRFSGRQFSNSRSEMNVSTLELGDSALYLCASSWTVTGHRNSGNTIYFGEGSWLTVV.

The chain has TRBV27 and TRBJ2-3; TRBD1 agrees at 9 bases. Germline CDR1 reads MNHEY; CDR2 reads SMNVEV (reference sequence). The V and J ends lost 4 bases and 2 bases, in that order; junction bases with no gene match: 4. The CDR3 loop spans 15 amino acids. CDR3 nucleotides: TGTGCCAGCAGTTCCCGGGACAGGGTCACAGATACGCAGTATTTT. It is translated as CASSSRDRVTDTQYF.